The rows below give T cell receptor beta chains drawn from one sample of a study of blood T cell repertoires in COVID-19. Libraries were prepared by immunoSEQ multiplex PCR; TCRdb keeps only in-frame clonotypes and omits some of them. This sample carries about 260,000 clones, approximately 86% of them seen once, and the ten largest clones take around a tenth. The sample taken for sequencing was peripheral blood. The receptors originated from a man in his forties who had recovered from COVID-19. Both conserved end residues are part of each CDR3. The D gene is left open where the match is weak. A clone size is listed for some rows: how often the clone was seen (once, few, many), or a class if it is expanded.

d_call: TRBD1; j_call: TRBJ2-7; clone_size: NA; v_call: TRBV5-1; cdr3_nt: TGCGCCAGCAGCTTGATGGGACAGGGTGGCCACGAGCAGTACTTC; cdr3_aa: CASSLMGQGGHEQYF
d_call: TRBD2; j_call: TRBJ2-5; clone_size: NA; v_call: TRBV9; cdr3_nt: TGTGCCAGCAGCGCTTCCGGGACTAGCATAGAGACCCAGTACTTC; cdr3_aa: CASSASGTSIETQYF
d_call: NA; j_call: TRBJ1-2; clone_size: NA; v_call: TRBV5-4; cdr3_nt: TGTGCCAGCAGCTTGGGGCCAAACTATGGCTACACCTTC; cdr3_aa: CASSLGPNYGYTF
d_call: TRBD2; j_call: TRBJ2-1; clone_size: NA; v_call: TRBV7-2; cdr3_nt: TGTGCCAGCAGCTTAGCGGGCGGGGGGTATTACAATGAGCAGTTCTTC; cdr3_aa: CASSLAGGGYYNEQFF
d_call: TRBD2; j_call: TRBJ2-5; clone_size: NA; v_call: TRBV5-4; cdr3_nt: TGTGCCAGCAGCTCCGTAGCGGGGGGGAAAGAGACCCAGTACTTC; cdr3_aa: CASSSVAGGKETQYF
d_call: TRBD1; j_call: TRBJ1-5; clone_size: NA; v_call: TRBV6-2/TRBV6-3; cdr3_nt: TGTGCCAGCAGTTTCCTGGACAGGGTAGTCAATCAGCCCCAGCATTTT; cdr3_aa: CASSFLDRVVNQPQHF
d_call: NA; j_call: TRBJ1-3; clone_size: NA; v_call: TRBV4-2; cdr3_nt: TGTGCCAGCAGCCAAGGGGGCGGCAGAATCGGAAACACCATATATTTT; cdr3_aa: CASSQGGGRIGNTIYF
d_call: NA; j_call: TRBJ1-1; clone_size: once; v_call: TRBV6-1; cdr3_nt: TGTGCCAGCAGTGACCCTAGTTTCGACACTGAAGCTTTCTTT; cdr3_aa: CASSDPSFDTEAFF
d_call: NA; j_call: TRBJ1-5; clone_size: NA; v_call: TRBV11-3; cdr3_nt: TGTGCCAGCAGCTTTGTAGAACAGCCCCAGCATTTT; cdr3_aa: CASSFVEQPQHF
d_call: TRBD1; j_call: TRBJ1-1; clone_size: NA; v_call: TRBV7-9; cdr3_nt: TGTGCCAGCAGTCCTGAGGGGGACAGGAGCACTGAAGCTTTCTTT; cdr3_aa: CASSPEGDRSTEAFF
d_call: NA; j_call: TRBJ2-7; clone_size: NA; v_call: TRBV14; cdr3_nt: TGTGCCAGTAGCTTAACCGGGACAACGTACGAGCAGTACTTC; cdr3_aa: CASSLTGTTYEQYF
d_call: NA; j_call: TRBJ2-1; clone_size: once; v_call: TRBV9; cdr3_nt: TGTGCCAGCAGCGTAGCGGGAGAGTCCGGGGATGAGCAGTTCTTC; cdr3_aa: CASSVAGESGDEQFF
d_call: TRBD1; j_call: TRBJ1-2; clone_size: NA; v_call: TRBV19; cdr3_nt: TGTGCCAGCCGCGGGGACAGGGGATTTTTCGAGGGCTACACCTTC; cdr3_aa: CASRGDRGFFEGYTF
d_call: NA; j_call: TRBJ2-1; clone_size: NA; v_call: TRBV7-3; cdr3_nt: TGTGCCAGCAGCTTAACGCCTAGCGCCTACAATGAGCAGTTCTTC; cdr3_aa: CASSLTPSAYNEQFF
d_call: NA; j_call: TRBJ1-2; clone_size: NA; v_call: TRBV7-9; cdr3_nt: TGTGCCAGCAGCGTCCCGTCTAACTATGGCTACACCTTC; cdr3_aa: CASSVPSNYGYTF
d_call: TRBD1; j_call: TRBJ1-1; clone_size: NA; v_call: TRBV7-9; cdr3_nt: TGTGCCAGCAGCCCTGGACAGGTGAGCACTGAAGCTTTCTTT; cdr3_aa: CASSPGQVSTEAFF
d_call: NA; j_call: TRBJ2-7; clone_size: NA; v_call: TRBV7-2; cdr3_nt: TGTGCCAGCAGAGCAACCGGGACTCAATCATACGAGCAGTACTTC; cdr3_aa: CASRATGTQSYEQYF
d_call: NA; j_call: TRBJ2-1; clone_size: NA; v_call: TRBV3-1/TRBV3-2; cdr3_nt: TGTGCCAGCAACTCCAGAGGTTCTAGCGTCCAGTTCTTC; cdr3_aa: CASNSRGSSVQFF
d_call: TRBD2; j_call: TRBJ2-2; clone_size: NA; v_call: TRBV7-3; cdr3_nt: TGTGCCAGCAGCTTGACTAGCGGGAGGGGGTATTCCGGGGAGCTGTTTTTT; cdr3_aa: CASSLTSGRGYSGELFF
d_call: NA; j_call: TRBJ2-1; clone_size: NA; v_call: TRBV6-6; cdr3_nt: TGTGCCAGCCGACAGCCCCCCTACAATGAGCAGTTCTTC; cdr3_aa: CASRQPPYNEQFF
d_call: NA; j_call: TRBJ1-5; clone_size: once; v_call: TRBV10-2; cdr3_nt: TGCGCCAGCAGTGAGGTGTCAGGGCATCAGCCCCAGCATTTT; cdr3_aa: CASSEVSGHQPQHF
d_call: TRBD2; j_call: TRBJ2-3; clone_size: NA; v_call: TRBV27; cdr3_nt: TGTGCCAGCAGTATTGGACTAGCGGGAGCAGATACGCAGTATTTT; cdr3_aa: CASSIGLAGADTQYF
d_call: NA; j_call: TRBJ2-1; clone_size: NA; v_call: TRBV19; cdr3_nt: TGTGCCAGTAGTCCCTTCACTACAGGCTACAATGAGCAGTTCTTC; cdr3_aa: CASSPFTTGYNEQFF
d_call: NA; j_call: TRBJ2-5; clone_size: once; v_call: TRBV5-1; cdr3_nt: TGCGCCAGCAGCTTGGCGGTAGCCCGATCGGAGACCCAGTACTTC; cdr3_aa: CASSLAVARSETQYF
d_call: NA; j_call: TRBJ2-5; clone_size: NA; v_call: TRBV5-1; cdr3_nt: TGCGCCAGCAGCTTGGCCGGGGAGACCCAGTACTTC; cdr3_aa: CASSLAGETQYF
d_call: NA; j_call: TRBJ1-2; clone_size: few; v_call: TRBV6-5; cdr3_nt: TGTGCCACTTCGAGGATCTCTAACTATGGCTACACCTTC; cdr3_aa: CATSRISNYGYTF
d_call: TRBD2; j_call: TRBJ2-2; clone_size: NA; v_call: TRBV5-1; cdr3_nt: TGCGCCAGCAGCCACAGGACTAGCGGGAACCAAGGCGGGGAGCTGTTTTTT; cdr3_aa: CASSHRTSGNQGGELFF
d_call: TRBD1; j_call: TRBJ2-5; clone_size: NA; v_call: TRBV3-1/TRBV3-2; cdr3_nt: TGTGCCAGCAGCCACGGGACAGGGGGTCGGCAAGAGACCCAGTACTTC; cdr3_aa: CASSHGTGGRQETQYF
d_call: NA; j_call: TRBJ2-2; clone_size: NA; v_call: TRBV6-5; cdr3_nt: TGTGCCAGCAGTCGAACAGTGAACACCGGGGAGCTGTTTTTT; cdr3_aa: CASSRTVNTGELFF
d_call: NA; j_call: TRBJ2-4; clone_size: few; v_call: TRBV10-3; cdr3_nt: TGTGCCATCAGTGACAAAGGGCAGTGGGGGGAAAACATTCAGTACTTC; cdr3_aa: CAISDKGQWGENIQYF
d_call: NA; j_call: TRBJ2-5; clone_size: NA; v_call: TRBV23-1; cdr3_nt: TGCGCCAGGGGCGCCCCGGAACCCGATCAAGAGACCCAGTACTTC; cdr3_aa: CARGAPEPDQETQYF
d_call: TRBD1; j_call: TRBJ2-7; clone_size: NA; v_call: TRBV7-8; cdr3_nt: TGTGCCAGCAGTCATAGACAGGGGGTTTCCTACGAGCAGTACTTC; cdr3_aa: CASSHRQGVSYEQYF
d_call: TRBD1; j_call: TRBJ2-7; clone_size: NA; v_call: TRBV27; cdr3_nt: TGTGCCAGCAGTCCCCTCCGGGACAGGGGGCGCCACGAGCAGTACTTC; cdr3_aa: CASSPLRDRGRHEQYF
d_call: TRBD2; j_call: TRBJ2-6; clone_size: NA; v_call: TRBV6-2/TRBV6-3; cdr3_nt: TGTGCCAGCAGTTACTCGTATAGCGGGAGCTCTGGGGCCAACGTCCTGACTTTC; cdr3_aa: CASSYSYSGSSGANVLTF
d_call: NA; j_call: TRBJ2-3; clone_size: NA; v_call: TRBV21-1; cdr3_nt: TGTGCCAGCAGCCAGGTCGACAGCACAGATACGCAGTATTTT; cdr3_aa: CASSQVDSTDTQYF
d_call: NA; j_call: TRBJ2-6; clone_size: NA; v_call: TRBV27; cdr3_nt: TGTGCCAGCAGTTTAAGGACAGTTGATTCCCCTACTAGAGTCTCTGGGGCCAACGTCCTGACTTTC; cdr3_aa: CASSLRTVDSPTRVSGANVLTF
d_call: TRBD2; j_call: TRBJ2-2; clone_size: NA; v_call: TRBV6-1; cdr3_nt: TGTGCCAGCAATCAAGCGGGGGGGCCGGGCACCGGGGAGCTGTTTTTT; cdr3_aa: CASNQAGGPGTGELFF
d_call: TRBD1; j_call: TRBJ2-5; clone_size: NA; v_call: TRBV18; cdr3_nt: TGTGCCAGCTCACCAGTTGGGACAGAAGAGACCCAGTACTTC; cdr3_aa: CASSPVGTEETQYF
d_call: NA; j_call: TRBJ1-3; clone_size: NA; v_call: TRBV3-1/TRBV3-2; cdr3_nt: TGTGCCAGCAGCCAAGGGAGCGACTCTGGAAACACCATATATTTT; cdr3_aa: CASSQGSDSGNTIYF
d_call: NA; j_call: TRBJ2-5; clone_size: NA; v_call: TRBV11-2; cdr3_nt: TGTGCCAGCAGCTTAGTGGCGGGACGGACCCAAGAGACCCAGTACTTC; cdr3_aa: CASSLVAGRTQETQYF
d_call: TRBD1; j_call: TRBJ1-6; clone_size: NA; v_call: TRBV29-1; cdr3_nt: TGCAGCGTTTCCGGGACAGGCAATAATTCACCCCTCCACTTT; cdr3_aa: CSVSGTGNNSPLHF
d_call: TRBD1; j_call: TRBJ2-2; clone_size: NA; v_call: TRBV10-3; cdr3_nt: TGTGCCATCAGTTGGACAGGGGGGAGGGGCACCGGGGAGCTGTTTTTT; cdr3_aa: CAISWTGGRGTGELFF
d_call: TRBD1; j_call: TRBJ1-2; clone_size: once; v_call: TRBV4-3; cdr3_nt: TGCGCCAGCAGCCAAGCCCTCGGGACAGTCGGCTACACCTTC; cdr3_aa: CASSQALGTVGYTF
d_call: TRBD1; j_call: TRBJ1-3; clone_size: NA; v_call: TRBV9; cdr3_nt: TGTGCCAGCAGCGCCCTACAGGGGGGCGGAAACACCATATATTTT; cdr3_aa: CASSALQGGGNTIYF
d_call: NA; j_call: TRBJ2-3; clone_size: NA; v_call: TRBV10-3; cdr3_nt: TGTGCCAGCTCCCTCGGGAGCTTCACAGATACGCAGTATTTT; cdr3_aa: CASSLGSFTDTQYF
d_call: NA; j_call: TRBJ1-5; clone_size: NA; v_call: TRBV6-5; cdr3_nt: TGTGCCAGCAGAGACAGGACTCCTAGCAATCAGCCCCAGCATTTT; cdr3_aa: CASRDRTPSNQPQHF
d_call: NA; j_call: TRBJ1-2; clone_size: NA; v_call: TRBV5-8; cdr3_nt: TGTGCCAGCAGCCGACGGGTGGATGGCTACACCTTC; cdr3_aa: CASSRRVDGYTF
d_call: TRBD1; j_call: TRBJ1-6; clone_size: NA; v_call: TRBV19; cdr3_nt: TGTGCCAGTAGTATGCGCCGGACAGGGAGCTCCTATAATTCACCCCTCCACTTT; cdr3_aa: CASSMRRTGSSYNSPLHF
d_call: NA; j_call: TRBJ2-5; clone_size: NA; v_call: TRBV10-1; cdr3_nt: TGCGCCAGCAATGAGACAGGTGCCCCAGGGCAGGGAGAGACCCAGTACTTC; cdr3_aa: CASNETGAPGQGETQYF
d_call: TRBD1; j_call: TRBJ2-3; clone_size: NA; v_call: TRBV6-5; cdr3_nt: TGTGCCAGCACTCTGACAGGGAGAGGGGATACGCAGTATTTT; cdr3_aa: CASTLTGRGDTQYF
d_call: NA; j_call: TRBJ2-2; clone_size: NA; v_call: TRBV6-5; cdr3_nt: TGTGCCAGCCGGGGAAGTAACACCGGGGAGCTGTTTTTT; cdr3_aa: CASRGSNTGELFF
d_call: TRBD2; j_call: TRBJ2-3; clone_size: NA; v_call: TRBV15; cdr3_nt: TGTGCCACCAGCAGAGATTCGGGGGCGGGAGGGGCAGATACGCAGTATTTT; cdr3_aa: CATSRDSGAGGADTQYF
d_call: TRBD1; j_call: TRBJ2-5; clone_size: once; v_call: TRBV3-1/TRBV3-2; cdr3_nt: TGTGCCAGCAGCCAAGGACCGACAGGGTGGGAGACCCAGTACTTC; cdr3_aa: CASSQGPTGWETQYF